This TCR beta chain was sequenced in a study of CD8 T cells in ankylosing spondylitis. This clonotype was recorded a few times. TCRdb re-called the 5' RACE reads through MiXCR, storing one row per CDR3 protein. The top ten clones hold 5.5% to 8% of a sample with under 300,000 distinct CDR3 sequences, roughly 10% of them seen once. This CDR3 is 14 amino acids long. V lost 6 bases, J lost 6 bases, and 4 bases stayed unmatched. The TCR was taken from a male donor with ankylosing spondylitis or in good health (not recorded which). The chain couples TRBV12-3 or TRBV12-4 to TRBJ1-4, with 10 bases that match TRBD1. The sequencing input was blood, either unsorted or a sorted T cell fraction (not recorded which). The CDR3, as DNA: TGTGCCAGCAGCATGACAGGGGGCGATGAAAAACTGTTTTTT. It yields the protein CASSMTGGDEKLFF.